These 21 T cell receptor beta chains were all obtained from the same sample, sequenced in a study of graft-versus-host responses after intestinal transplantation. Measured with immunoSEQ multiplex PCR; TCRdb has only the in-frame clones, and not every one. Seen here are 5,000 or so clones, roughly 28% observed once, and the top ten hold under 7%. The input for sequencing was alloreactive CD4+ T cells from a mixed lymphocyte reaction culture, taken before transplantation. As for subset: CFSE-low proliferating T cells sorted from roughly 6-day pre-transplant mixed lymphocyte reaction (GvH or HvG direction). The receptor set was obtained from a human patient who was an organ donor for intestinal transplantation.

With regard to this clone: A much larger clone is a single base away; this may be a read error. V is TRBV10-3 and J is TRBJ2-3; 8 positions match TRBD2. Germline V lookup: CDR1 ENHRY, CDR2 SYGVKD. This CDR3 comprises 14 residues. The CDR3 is CAFSEGGGQYPQYF. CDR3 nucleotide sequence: TGTGCCTTCAGTGAGGGCGGGGGGCAGTATCCCCAGTATTTT.

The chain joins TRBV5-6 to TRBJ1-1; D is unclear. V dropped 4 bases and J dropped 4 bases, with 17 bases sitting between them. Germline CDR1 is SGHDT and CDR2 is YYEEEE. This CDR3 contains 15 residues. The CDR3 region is CASSVGILVSTEAFF. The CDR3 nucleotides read TGTGCCAGCAGCGTGGGTATTTTGGTATCCACTGAAGCTTTCTTT.

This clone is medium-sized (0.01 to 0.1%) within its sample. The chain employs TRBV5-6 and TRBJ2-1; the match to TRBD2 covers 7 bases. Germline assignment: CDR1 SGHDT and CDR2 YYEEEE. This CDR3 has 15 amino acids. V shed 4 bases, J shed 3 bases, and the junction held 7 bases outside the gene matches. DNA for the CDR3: TGTGCCAGCAGCCTAGGGCCGGGGGGCTACAATGAGCAGTTCTTC. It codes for CASSLGPGGYNEQFF.

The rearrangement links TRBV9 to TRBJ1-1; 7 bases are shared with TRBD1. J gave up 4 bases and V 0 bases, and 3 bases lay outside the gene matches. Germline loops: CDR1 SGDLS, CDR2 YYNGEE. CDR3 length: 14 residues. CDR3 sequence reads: CASSVEGAGTEAFF. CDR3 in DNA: TGTGCCAGCAGCGTAGAGGGGGCTGGCACTGAAGCTTTCTTT. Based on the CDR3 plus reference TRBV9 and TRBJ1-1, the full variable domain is DSGVTQTPKHLITATGQRVTLRCSPRSGDLSVYWYQQSLDQGLQFLIQYYNGEERAKGNILERFSAQQFPDLHSELNLSSLELGDSALYFCASSVEGAGTEAFFGQGTRLTVV.

CDR3 nucleotides: TGTGCCAGCAGTGAGACCAGGAAGGGCAATCAGCCCCAGCATTTT. This translates into CASSETRKGNQPQHF. V gene TRBV2 combines with J gene TRBJ1-5; no clear D gene. This CDR3 has 15 amino acids. V dropped 3 bases and J dropped 2 bases, with 11 bases sitting between them. Looked up from germline, CDR1 is SNHLY and CDR2 is FYNNEI.

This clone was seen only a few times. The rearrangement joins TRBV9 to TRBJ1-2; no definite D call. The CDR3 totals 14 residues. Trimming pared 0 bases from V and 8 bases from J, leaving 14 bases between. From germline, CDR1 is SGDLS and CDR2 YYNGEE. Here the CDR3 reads CASSVGTDLEGYTF. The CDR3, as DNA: TGTGCCAGCAGCGTAGGCACGGACCTGGAGGGCTACACCTTC.

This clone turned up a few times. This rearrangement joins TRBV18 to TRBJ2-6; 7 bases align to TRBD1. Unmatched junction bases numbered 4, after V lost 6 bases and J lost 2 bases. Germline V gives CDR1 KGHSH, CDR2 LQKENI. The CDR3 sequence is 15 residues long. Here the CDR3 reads CASSAQGAGANVLTF. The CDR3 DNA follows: TGTGCCAGCTCGGCCCAGGGGGCTGGGGCCAACGTCCTGACTTTC.

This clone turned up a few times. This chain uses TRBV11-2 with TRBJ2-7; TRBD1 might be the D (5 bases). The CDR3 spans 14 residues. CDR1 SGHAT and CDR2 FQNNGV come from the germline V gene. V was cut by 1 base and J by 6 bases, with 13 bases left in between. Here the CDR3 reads CASSLVGVASEQYF. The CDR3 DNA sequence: TGTGCCAGCAGCTTAGTAGGGGTAGCCAGCGAGCAGTACTTC.

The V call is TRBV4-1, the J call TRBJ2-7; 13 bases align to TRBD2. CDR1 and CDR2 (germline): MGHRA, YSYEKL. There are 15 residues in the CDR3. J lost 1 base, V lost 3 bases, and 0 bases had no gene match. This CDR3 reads CASSQGLAGSYEQYF. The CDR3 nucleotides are TGCGCCAGCAGCCAGGGACTAGCGGGATCCTACGAGCAGTACTTC.

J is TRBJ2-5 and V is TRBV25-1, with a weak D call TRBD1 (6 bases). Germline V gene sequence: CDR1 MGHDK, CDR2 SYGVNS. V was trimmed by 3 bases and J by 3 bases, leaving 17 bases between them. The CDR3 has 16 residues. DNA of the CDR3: TGTGCCAGCAGTGATCTACACGACAGGTCCAAAGAGACCCAGTACTTC. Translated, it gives CASSDLHDRSKETQYF.

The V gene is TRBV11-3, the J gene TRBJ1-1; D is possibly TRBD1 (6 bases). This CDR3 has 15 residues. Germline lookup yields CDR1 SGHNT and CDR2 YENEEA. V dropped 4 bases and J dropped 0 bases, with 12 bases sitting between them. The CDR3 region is CASSSRDNMNTEAFF. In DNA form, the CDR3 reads TGTGCCAGCAGCTCCAGGGACAACATGAACACTGAAGCTTTCTTT.

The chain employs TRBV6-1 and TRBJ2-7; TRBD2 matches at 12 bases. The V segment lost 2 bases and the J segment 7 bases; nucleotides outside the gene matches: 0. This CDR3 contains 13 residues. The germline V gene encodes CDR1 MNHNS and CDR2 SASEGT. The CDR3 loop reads CASSELAGGEQYF. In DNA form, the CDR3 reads TGTGCCAGCAGTGAACTAGCGGGAGGGGAGCAGTACTTC.

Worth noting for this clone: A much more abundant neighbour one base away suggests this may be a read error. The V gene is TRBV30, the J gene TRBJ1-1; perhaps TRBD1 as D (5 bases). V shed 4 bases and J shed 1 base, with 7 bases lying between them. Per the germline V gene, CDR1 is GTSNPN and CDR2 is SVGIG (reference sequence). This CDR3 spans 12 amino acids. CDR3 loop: CAWNQGNTEAFF. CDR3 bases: TGTGCCTGGAATCAGGGGAACACTGAAGCTTTCTTT.

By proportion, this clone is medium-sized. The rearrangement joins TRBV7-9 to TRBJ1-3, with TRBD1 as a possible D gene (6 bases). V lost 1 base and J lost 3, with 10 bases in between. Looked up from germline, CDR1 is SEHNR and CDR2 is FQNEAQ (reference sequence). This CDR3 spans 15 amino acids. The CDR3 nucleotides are TGTGCCAGCAGCTTAGACAGGGTACTTGGAAACACCATATATTTT. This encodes CASSLDRVLGNTIYF.

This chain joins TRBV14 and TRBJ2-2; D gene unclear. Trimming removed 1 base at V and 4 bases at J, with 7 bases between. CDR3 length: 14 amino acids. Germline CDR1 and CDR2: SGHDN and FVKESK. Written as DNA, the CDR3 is TGTGCCAGCAGCCAAGTGGTCGGCACCGGGGAGCTGTTTTTT. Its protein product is CASSQVVGTGELFF.

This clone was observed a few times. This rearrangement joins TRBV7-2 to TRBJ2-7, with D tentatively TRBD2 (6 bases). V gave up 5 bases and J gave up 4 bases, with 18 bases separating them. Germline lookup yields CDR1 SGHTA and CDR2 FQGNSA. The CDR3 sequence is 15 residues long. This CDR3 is CASSQDLASEYEQYF. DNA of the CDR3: TGTGCCAGCAGCCAAGATCTAGCTAGCGAGTACGAGCAGTACTTC.

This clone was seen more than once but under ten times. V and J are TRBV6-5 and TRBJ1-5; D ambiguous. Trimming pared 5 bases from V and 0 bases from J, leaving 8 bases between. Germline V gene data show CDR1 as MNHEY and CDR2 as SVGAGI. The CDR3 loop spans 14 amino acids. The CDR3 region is CASSRTYSNQPQHF. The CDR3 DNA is TGTGCCAGCAGTAGAACATATAGCAATCAGCCCCAGCATTTT.

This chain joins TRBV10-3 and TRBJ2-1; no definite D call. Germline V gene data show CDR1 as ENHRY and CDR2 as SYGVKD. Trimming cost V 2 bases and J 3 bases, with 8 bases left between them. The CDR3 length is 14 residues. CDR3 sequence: CAISEDTHYNEQFF. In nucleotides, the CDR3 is TGTGCCATCAGTGAGGACACCCACTACAATGAGCAGTTCTTC.

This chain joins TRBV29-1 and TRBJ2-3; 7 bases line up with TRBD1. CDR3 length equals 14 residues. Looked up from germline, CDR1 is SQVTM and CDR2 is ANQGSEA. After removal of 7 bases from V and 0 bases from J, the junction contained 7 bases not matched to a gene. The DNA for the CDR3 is TGCAGCGCCCTCAAGGACAGGAGCACAGATACGCAGTATTTT. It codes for CSALKDRSTDTQYF.

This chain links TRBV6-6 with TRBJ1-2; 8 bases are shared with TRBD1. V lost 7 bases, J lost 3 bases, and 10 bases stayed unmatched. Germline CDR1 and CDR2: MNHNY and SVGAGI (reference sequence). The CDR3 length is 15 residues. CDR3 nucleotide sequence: TGTGCCAGCAAAGAGTGGCTACAGGGGGACTATGGCTACACCTTC. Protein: CASKEWLQGDYGYTF.

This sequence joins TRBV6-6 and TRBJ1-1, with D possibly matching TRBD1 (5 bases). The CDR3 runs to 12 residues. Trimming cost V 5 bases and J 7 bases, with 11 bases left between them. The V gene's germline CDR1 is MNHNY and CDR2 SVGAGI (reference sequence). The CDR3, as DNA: TGTGCCAGCAGTAGGGGCTTCGGTGAAGCTTTCTTT. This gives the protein CASSRGFGEAFF.